This T cell receptor (beta chain) came from a study of shared clonotypes between healthy human individuals. CDR1 MNHEY and CDR2 SMNVEV come from the germline V gene (reference sequence). The CDR3 extends over 18 amino acids. The trim removed 3 bases at V and 2 bases at J, leaving 12 bases unmatched. Study observations and caveats: Read depth was anticipated to influence clonotype sharing among donors. Having only a few donors restricted how much genetic and exposure-history diversity was captured. The study generally estimated greater richness for naive than memory subsets.

The method was immunoSEQ multiplex PCR; TCRdb's version includes in-frame clones alone and lacks a portion of them. This sample has more than 600,000 clones, with about 92% found just once. Positive CCR7 selection of CD45RO-negative cells yielded the naive CD8 cells, and terminally differentiated effector memory CD45RA+ cells were excluded. About this clone itself: Its antigen is currently unknown.

The source of this sequence is a man aged 25 to 40 in good health. This chain connects TRBV27 to TRBJ2-3; 9 bases align to TRBD1. Sequenced input: naive CD8+ T cells sorted from blood. CDR3 residues: CASSLGQGSFGVTDTQYF. The CDR3 DNA follows: TGTGCCAGCAGTTTGGGACAGGGATCGTTTGGGGTCACAGATACGCAGTATTTT.